The TCR beta chain under discussion was sequenced for a study of blood T cell repertoires in COVID-19 (dated by TCRdb to 2020 to 2021). Turning to the overall study: For ImmuneRACE Cohort 3, a participant was defined as recovered based on two consecutive negative NP/OP PCR tests, clearance by a healthcare professional, or resolution of symptoms. Deeply sampled blood TCRbeta repertoires from subjects exposed to, actively infected with, or recovered from COVID-19 were included in the dataset. Nearly every sample came with metadata listing a de-identified subject ID, COVID-19 status, age in years and sex. Samples came from the ongoing ImmuneRACE study (first 160 participants) plus 1,254 subjects from 6 global collaborators. Samples from collaborators originated in the United States, Italy and Spain and spanned both the acute and convalescent phases of COVID-19. Where available, HLA class I and class II types were obtained from metadata supplied by the sample provider rather than from assay-based typing. The prospective study material was composed of cDNA or gDNA derived from T cells, B-cell-depleted T cells, or PBMCs. The repertoires were released in a freely available public database meant as a resource for research on the immune response to SARS-CoV-2. On the study overall, not on this receptor specifically: The amount of clinical and demographic metadata varied by source and participant and was provided uncurated.

After removal of 4 bases from V and 1 base from J, the junction retains 10 bases not matched to a gene. Measured from the cysteine to the phenylalanine, the CDR3 is 17 residues long. Left in the record is the CDR3 DNA by itself, 51 bases read in frame from the first base. In the prospective study, participants were roughly 18 to 95 years old, resided in about two dozen geographic areas of the United States, and were enrolled through a virtual design. To assign participants to cohorts, the prospective study relied on clinical history that participants themselves reported in a screening survey and a study questionnaire. Mobile phlebotomists in the prospective study collected whole blood, serum and a nasopharyngeal or oropharyngeal swab from every participant. Prospective study participants could optionally give additional blood draws and questionnaires over an approximately 2-month period. Before DNA extraction, prospective study blood samples were shipped either frozen or at room temperature.

As regards this clone: Its recognized antigen is unknown. No much larger clonotype is one base removed from it; base qualities were not supplied.

The immunoSEQ Assay, a bias-controlled multiplex PCR, was used to amplify TCRbeta CDR3 regions from genomic DNA. Processing in the source paper ran as follows. The number of nucleated cells in each sample was estimated by amplification of reference gene primers within the assay. To quantify the absolute abundance of each unique TCRbeta CDR3 rearrangement, sequence reads were collapsed and filtered. For each sample, productive Simpson clonality was calculated by taking the square root of Simpson's diversity index across productive rearrangements. The table comes from immuneACCESS by way of TCRdb, which keeps in-frame sequences with V and J called. Part of the clones is missing from these tables; in studies checked, under half for an unresolved V gene and the rest for unknown reasons. V and J calls plus clone size are reproduced from that table; the DNA served to infer D and trimming. The sample table records under 400,000 clones; 70% to 90% of these occur just once. The top ten clonotypes cover about 1.9% of the sample.

The TCR originated in a middle-aged man in a cohort exposed to, infected with or recovered from COVID-19 (not recorded which). The sequence joins TRBV5-3 to TRBJ2-3; 9 middle bases align to TRBD2. TRBV5-3 is an ORF; its function is uncertain. The sequenced material came from PBMCs or T cells enriched from blood (not recorded which). The CDR3 here reads CARSLNRGGGGTDTQYF. At the DNA level, the sequence is TGTGCCAGAAGCCTTAATCGCGGGGGGGGTGGCACAGATACGCAGTATTTT.